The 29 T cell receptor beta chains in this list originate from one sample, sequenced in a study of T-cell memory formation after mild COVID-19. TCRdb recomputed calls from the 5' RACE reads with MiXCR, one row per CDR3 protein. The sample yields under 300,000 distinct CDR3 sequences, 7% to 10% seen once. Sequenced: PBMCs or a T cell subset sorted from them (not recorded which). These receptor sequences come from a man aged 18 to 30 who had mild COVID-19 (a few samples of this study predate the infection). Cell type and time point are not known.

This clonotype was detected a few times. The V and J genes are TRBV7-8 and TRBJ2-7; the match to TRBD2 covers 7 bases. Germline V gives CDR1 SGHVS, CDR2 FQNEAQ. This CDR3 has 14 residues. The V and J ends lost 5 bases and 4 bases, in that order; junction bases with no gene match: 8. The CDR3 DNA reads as TGTGCCAGCAGCCTCTCCGGGGGGTCATACGAGCAGTACGTC. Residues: CASSLSGGSYEQYV.

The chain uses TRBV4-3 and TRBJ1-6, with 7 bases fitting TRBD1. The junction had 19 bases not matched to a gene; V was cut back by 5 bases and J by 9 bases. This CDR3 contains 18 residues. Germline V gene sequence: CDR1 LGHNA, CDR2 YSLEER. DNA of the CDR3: TGCGCCAGCAGCACCCGATTCGACAGGGAAGCGTTGGGTTCACCCCTCCACTTT. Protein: CASSTRFDREALGSPLHF.

CDR3 loop: CASSDGSGAGKLFF. The CDR3 DNA sequence: TGTGCCAGCAGTGATGGGAGTGGGGCTGGGAAACTGTTTTTT. The rearrangement joins TRBV25-1 to TRBJ1-4; possibly TRBD1 for D (5 bases). Germline V CDR1 and CDR2: MGHDK, SYGVNS. The CDR3 totals 14 residues. Trimming stripped 3 bases from V and 11 bases from J, with 16 bases between.

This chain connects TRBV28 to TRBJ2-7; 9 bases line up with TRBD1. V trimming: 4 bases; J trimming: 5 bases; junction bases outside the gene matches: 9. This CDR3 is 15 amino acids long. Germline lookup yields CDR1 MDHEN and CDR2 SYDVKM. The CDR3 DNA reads TGTGCCAGCAGTTCCCACTCGGGACAGGGAAACGAGCAGTACGTC. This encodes CASSSHSGQGNEQYV.

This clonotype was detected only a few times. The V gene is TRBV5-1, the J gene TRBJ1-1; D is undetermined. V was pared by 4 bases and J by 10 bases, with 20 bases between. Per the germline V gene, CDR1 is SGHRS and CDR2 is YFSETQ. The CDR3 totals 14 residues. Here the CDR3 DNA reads TGCGCCAGCAGCCCAATGGAAGGGCCTGATGGAGCTTTCTTT. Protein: CASSPMEGPDGAFF.

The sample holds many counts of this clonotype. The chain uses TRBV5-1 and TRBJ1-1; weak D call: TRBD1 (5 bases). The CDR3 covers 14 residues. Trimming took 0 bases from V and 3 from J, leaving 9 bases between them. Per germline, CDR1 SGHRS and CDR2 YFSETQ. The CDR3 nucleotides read TGCGCCAGCAGCTTGGGGGACTCACACACTGAAGCTTTCTTT. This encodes CASSLGDSHTEAFF.

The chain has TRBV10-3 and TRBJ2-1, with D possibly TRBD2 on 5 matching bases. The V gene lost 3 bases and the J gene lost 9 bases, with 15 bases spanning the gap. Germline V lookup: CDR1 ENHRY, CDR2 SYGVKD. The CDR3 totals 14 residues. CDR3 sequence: CAISERGLAGEQFF. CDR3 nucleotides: TGTGCCATCAGTGAAAGAGGGCTAGCCGGTGAGCAGTTCTTC.

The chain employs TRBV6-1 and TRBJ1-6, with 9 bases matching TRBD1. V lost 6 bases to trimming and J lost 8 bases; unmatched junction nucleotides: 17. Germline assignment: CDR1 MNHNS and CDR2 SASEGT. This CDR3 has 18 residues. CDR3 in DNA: TGTGCCAGCAGCCAAACCCCTGACAGGGGGGGGATGTATTCACCCCTCCACTTT. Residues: CASSQTPDRGGMYSPLHF.

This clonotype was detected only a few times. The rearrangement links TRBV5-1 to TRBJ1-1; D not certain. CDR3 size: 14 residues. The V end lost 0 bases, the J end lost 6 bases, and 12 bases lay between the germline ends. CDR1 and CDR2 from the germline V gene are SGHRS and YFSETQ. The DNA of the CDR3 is TGCGCCAGCAGCTTGGGTTCTTTGGAGGCTGAAGCTTTCTTT. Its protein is CASSLGSLEAEAFF.

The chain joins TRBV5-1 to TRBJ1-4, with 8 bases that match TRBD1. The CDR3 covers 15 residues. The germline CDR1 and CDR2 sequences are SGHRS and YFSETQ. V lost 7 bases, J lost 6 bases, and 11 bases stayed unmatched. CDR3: CASGPRGQADEKLFF. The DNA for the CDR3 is TGCGCCAGCGGCCCCAGGGGGCAGGCGGATGAAAAACTGTTTTTT.

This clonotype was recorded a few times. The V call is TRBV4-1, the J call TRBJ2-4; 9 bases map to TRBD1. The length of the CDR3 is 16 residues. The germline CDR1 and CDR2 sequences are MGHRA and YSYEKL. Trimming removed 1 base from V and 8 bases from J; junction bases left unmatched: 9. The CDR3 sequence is CASSQGRRDRADIQYF. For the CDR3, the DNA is TGCGCCAGCAGCCAAGGTCGGAGGGACAGGGCGGACATTCAGTACTTC.

In DNA, the CDR3 is TGCGCCAGCAGCGGGACCTCACGATTCCGGGACACCGGGGAGCTGTTTTTT. Encoded protein: CASSGTSRFRDTGELFF. The chain links TRBV5-1 to TRBJ2-2; the D gene could be TRBD1 or TRBD2 (5 bases each). The ends were cut back, 4 bases at V and 3 bases at J, with 19 bases in the middle. The CDR3 extends over 17 amino acids. CDR1 is SGHRS and CDR2 is YFSETQ in the germline V gene. Using reference TRBV5-1 and TRBJ2-2 for the parts outside the CDR3, the full variable domain is KAGVTQTPRYLIKTRGQQVTLSCSPISGHRSVSWYQQTPGQGLQFLFEYFSETQRNKGNFPGRFSGRQFSNSRSEMNVSTLELGDSALYLCASSGTSRFRDTGELFFGEGSRLTVL.

CDR3 nucleotides: TGCAGTGCTAGAGATGCGGGGGGGGCCGGGGAGACCCAGTACTTC. This gives the protein CSARDAGGAGETQYF. The rearrangement joins TRBV20-1 to TRBJ2-5; 9 nucleotides line up with TRBD2. The CDR3 sequence is 15 residues long. CDR1 and CDR2 from the germline V gene are DFQATT and SNEGSKA (reference sequence). V was pared by 0 bases and J by 5 bases, with 7 bases of the junction left unmatched.

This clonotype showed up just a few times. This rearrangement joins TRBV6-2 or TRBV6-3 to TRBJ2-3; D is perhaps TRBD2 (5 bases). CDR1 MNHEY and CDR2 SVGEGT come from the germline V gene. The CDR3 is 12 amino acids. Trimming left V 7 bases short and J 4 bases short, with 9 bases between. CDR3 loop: CASTASPDTQYF. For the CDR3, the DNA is TGTGCCAGCACGGCTAGCCCAGATACGCAGTATTTT.

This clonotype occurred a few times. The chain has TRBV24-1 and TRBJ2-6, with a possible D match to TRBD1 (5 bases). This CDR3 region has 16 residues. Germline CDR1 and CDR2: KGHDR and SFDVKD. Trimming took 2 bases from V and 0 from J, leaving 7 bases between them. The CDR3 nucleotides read TGTGCCACCAGTGATTCGACAGTCTCTGGGGCCAACGTCCTGACTTTC. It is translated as CATSDSTVSGANVLTF.

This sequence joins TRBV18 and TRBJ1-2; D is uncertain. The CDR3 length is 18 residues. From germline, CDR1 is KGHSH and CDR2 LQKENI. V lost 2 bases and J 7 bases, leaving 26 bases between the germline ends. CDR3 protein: CASSPFRPGEKRGAGYTF. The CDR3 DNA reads TGTGCCAGCTCACCATTTCGCCCCGGGGAAAAACGGGGAGCTGGCTACACCTTC.

The CDR3 DNA reads TGTGCCAGCAGCTTCGGGACAGAGCGCTACGAGCAGTACTTC. Protein product: CASSFGTERYEQYF. This chain connects TRBV5-6 to TRBJ2-7, with 7 bases fitting TRBD1. The V segment lost 2 bases and the J segment 3 bases; nucleotides outside the gene matches: 5. In germline, CDR1 is SGHDT, CDR2 YYEEEE. The length of the CDR3 is 14 residues.

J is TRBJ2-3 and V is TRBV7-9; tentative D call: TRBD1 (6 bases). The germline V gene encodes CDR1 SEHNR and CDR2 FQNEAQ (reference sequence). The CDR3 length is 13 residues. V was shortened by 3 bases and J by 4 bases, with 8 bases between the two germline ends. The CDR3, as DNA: TGTGCCAGCAGCTTCGAGGGGGCAGATACGCAGTATTTT. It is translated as CASSFEGADTQYF.

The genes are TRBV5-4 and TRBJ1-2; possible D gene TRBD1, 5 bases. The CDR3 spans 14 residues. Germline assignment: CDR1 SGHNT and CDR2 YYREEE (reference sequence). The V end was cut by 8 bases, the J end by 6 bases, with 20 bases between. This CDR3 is CASTHTGTGDGYTF. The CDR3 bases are TGTGCCAGTACCCATACCGGGACGGGTGATGGCTACACCTTC. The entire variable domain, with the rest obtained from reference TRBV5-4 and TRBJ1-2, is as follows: ETGVTQSPTHLIKTRGQQVTLRCSSQSGHNTVSWYQQALGQGPQFIFQYYREEENGRGNFPPRFSGLQFPNYSSELNVNALELDDSALYLCASTHTGTGDGYTFGSGTRLTVV.

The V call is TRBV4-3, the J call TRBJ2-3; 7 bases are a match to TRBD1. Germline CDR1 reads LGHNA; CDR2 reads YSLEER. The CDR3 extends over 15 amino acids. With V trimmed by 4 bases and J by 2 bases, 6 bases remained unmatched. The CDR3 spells CASSLGTDTTDTQYF. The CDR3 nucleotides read TGCGCCAGCAGCCTAGGGACAGACACCACAGATACGCAGTATTTT.

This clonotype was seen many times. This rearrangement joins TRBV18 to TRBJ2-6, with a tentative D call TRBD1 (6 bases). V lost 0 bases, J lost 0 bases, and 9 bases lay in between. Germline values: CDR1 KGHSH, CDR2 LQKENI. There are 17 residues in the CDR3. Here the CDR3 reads CASSPPDRVSGANVLTF. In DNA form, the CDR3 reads TGTGCCAGCTCACCACCGGACAGAGTCTCTGGGGCCAACGTCCTGACTTTC.

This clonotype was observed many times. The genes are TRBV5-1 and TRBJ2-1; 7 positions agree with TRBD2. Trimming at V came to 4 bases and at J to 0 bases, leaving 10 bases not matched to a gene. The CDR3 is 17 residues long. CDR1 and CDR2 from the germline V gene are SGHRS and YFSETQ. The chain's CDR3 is CASSRYSGLASYNEQFF. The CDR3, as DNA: TGCGCCAGCAGCCGCTATAGCGGGTTGGCCTCCTACAATGAGCAGTTCTTC.

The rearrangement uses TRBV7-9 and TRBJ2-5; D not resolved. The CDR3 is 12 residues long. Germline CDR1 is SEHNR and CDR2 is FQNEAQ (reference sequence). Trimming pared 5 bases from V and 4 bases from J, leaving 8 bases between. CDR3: CASSPLTETQYF. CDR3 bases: TGTGCCAGCAGCCCCCTGACAGAGACCCAGTACTTC. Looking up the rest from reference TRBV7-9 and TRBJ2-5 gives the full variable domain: DTGVSQNPRHKITKRGQNVTFRCDPISEHNRLYWYRQTLGQGPEFLTYFQNEAQLEKSRLLSDRFSAERPKGSFSTLEIQRTEQGDSAMYLCASSPLTETQYFGPGTRLLVL.

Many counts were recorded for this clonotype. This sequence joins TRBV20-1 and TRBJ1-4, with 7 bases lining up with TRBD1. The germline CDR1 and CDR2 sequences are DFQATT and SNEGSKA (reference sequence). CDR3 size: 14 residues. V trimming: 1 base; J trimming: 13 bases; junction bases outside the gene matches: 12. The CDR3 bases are TGCAGTGCTAGAGCCACGGACAGGAAGGATATACTGTTTTTT. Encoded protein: CSARATDRKDILFF.

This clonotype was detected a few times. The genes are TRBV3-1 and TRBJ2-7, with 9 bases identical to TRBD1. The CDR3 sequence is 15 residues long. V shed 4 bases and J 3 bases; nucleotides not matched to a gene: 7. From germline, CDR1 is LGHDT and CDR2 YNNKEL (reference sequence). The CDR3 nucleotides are TGTGCCAGCAGCCCTCCGGGACAGGGCCACTACGAGCAGTACTTC. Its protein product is CASSPPGQGHYEQYF.

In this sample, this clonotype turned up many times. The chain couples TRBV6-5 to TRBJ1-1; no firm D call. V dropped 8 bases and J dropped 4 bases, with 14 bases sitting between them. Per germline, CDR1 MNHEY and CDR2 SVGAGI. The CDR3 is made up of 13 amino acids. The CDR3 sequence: CASRGDRGTEAFF. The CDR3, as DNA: TGTGCCAGCCGCGGGGATCGGGGCACTGAAGCTTTCTTT.

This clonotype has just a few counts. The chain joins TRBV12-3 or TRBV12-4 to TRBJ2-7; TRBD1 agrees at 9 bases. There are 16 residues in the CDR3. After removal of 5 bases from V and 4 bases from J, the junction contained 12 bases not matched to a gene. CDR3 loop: CASSVSTGGSLYEQYV. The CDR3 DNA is TGTGCCAGCAGTGTTTCTACAGGGGGCAGTTTATACGAGCAGTACGTC.

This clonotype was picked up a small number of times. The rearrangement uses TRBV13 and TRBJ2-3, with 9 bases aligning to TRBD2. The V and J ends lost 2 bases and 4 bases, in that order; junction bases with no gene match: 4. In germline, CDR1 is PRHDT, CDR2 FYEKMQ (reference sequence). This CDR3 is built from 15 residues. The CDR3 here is CASSLMRGGPDTQYF. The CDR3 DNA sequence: TGTGCCAGCAGCTTAATGCGGGGGGGCCCAGATACGCAGTATTTT.

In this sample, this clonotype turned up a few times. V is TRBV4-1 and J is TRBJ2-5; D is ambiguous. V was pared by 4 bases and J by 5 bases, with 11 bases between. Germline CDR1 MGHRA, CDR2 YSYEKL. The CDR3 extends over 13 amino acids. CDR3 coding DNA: TGCGCCAGCAGCCTACAGCCTTGGGAGACCCAGTACTTC. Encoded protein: CASSLQPWETQYF.